These T cell receptor beta chains were read from a single sample in a study of CD8 T cells in ankylosing spondylitis. TCRdb reprocessed the 5' RACE reads with MiXCR, giving one entry per CDR3 protein. In the table there are about 160,000 distinct CDR3 sequences, approximately 20% of which are singletons. Sequences were obtained from blood, either unsorted or a sorted T cell fraction (not recorded which). The source of these receptors is a male donor with ankylosing spondylitis or in good health (not recorded which). Both conserved end residues are part of each CDR3.

>TRBJ1-1|TRBV10-2|13
CASSETGNTEAFF
>TRBJ2-2|TRBV20-1|15
CSATIAGRDTGELFF
>TRBJ1-3|TRBV6-5|15
CASSYSGISGNTIYF
>TRBJ2-2|TRBV5-1|15
CASSLGAGDTGELFF
>TRBJ1-1|TRBV6-5|15
CASSYSGRKGTEAFF
>TRBJ2-5|TRBV5-1|15
CASISRPAGEETQYF
>TRBJ2-1|TRBV10-3|13
CAIPTSGGNEQFF
>TRBJ1-1|TRBV20-1|15
CSARDRQGVDTEAFF
>TRBJ1-4|TRBV27|15
CASSSGWVANEKLFF
>TRBJ1-4|TRBV7-6|14
CASTVGGGGEKLFF
>TRBJ1-4|TRBV5-1|14
CASSPGQGHEKLFF
>TRBJ1-5|TRBV2|15
CASSADRYSNQPQHF
>TRBJ2-1|TRBV27|16
CASSLVWVSGYNEQFF
>TRBJ2-3|TRBV6-4|13
CASSEGGMDTQYF
>TRBJ2-1|TRBV9|14
CASSVGELTGEQFF
>TRBJ1-4|TRBV28|16
CASSLDSRPTNEKLFF
>TRBJ2-5|TRBV7-2|13
CASSLVNRGTQYF
>TRBJ2-1|TRBV7-2|11
CASSFGPEQFF
>TRBJ2-3|TRBV29-1|13
CSVLAGDADTQYF
>TRBJ2-2|TRBV6-5|19
CASSYLRGLAGPNTGELFF
>TRBJ2-5|TRBV29-1|14
CSVRISGRFETQYF
>TRBJ1-2|TRBV28|16
CASSLLVAVGVNGYTF
>TRBJ2-7|TRBV4-2|13
CASGEGLNYEQYF
>TRBJ2-1|TRBV24-1|15
CATSDSGNPANEQFF
>TRBJ2-7|TRBV7-9|14
CASSLDTSGSEQYF
>TRBJ2-1|TRBV11-2|18
CASSLQFPLAGQYNEQFF
>TRBJ1-1|TRBV5-1|14
CASSQDGQDTEAFF
>TRBJ2-5|TRBV11-2|16
CASSLGASGSLETQYF
>TRBJ2-7|TRBV7-8|12
CASSLKPYEQYF
>TRBJ2-3|TRBV20-1|16
CSANNRDRGVTDTQYF
>TRBJ2-7|TRBV20-1|14
CSAPVGGLSYEQYF
>TRBJ2-1|TRBV25-1|15
CASSESRRPGNEQFF
>TRBJ2-7|TRBV6-5|13
CASSWTFGYEQYF
>TRBJ2-1|TRBV20-1|16
CSARAFSASSYNEQFF
>TRBJ2-7|TRBV5-5|12
CASSQQGYVQYF
>TRBJ2-1|TRBV20-1|11
CSAVTSPEQFF
>TRBJ1-6|TRBV6-1|13
CASSVQGNSPLHF
>TRBJ2-5|TRBV14|14
CASSQVLGQETQYF
>TRBJ2-3|TRBV20-1|16
CSATNMGEGGTDTQYF
>TRBJ2-7|TRBV28|13
CASKTGGPYEQYF
>TRBJ2-1|TRBV29-1|15
CSVALNRGNYNEQFF
>TRBJ2-4|TRBV20-1|16
CSAREGQLRTQNIQYF
>TRBJ1-2|TRBV5-1|15
CASSLGVVPDYGYTF
>TRBJ1-1|TRBV5-1|14
CASSLVRGITEAFF
>TRBJ2-3|TRBV20-1|11
CSARGGDTQYF
>TRBJ2-3|TRBV6-1|14
CASSDGYTTDTQYF
>TRBJ2-7|TRBV10-3|15
CASRVDRASSYEQYF
>TRBJ2-1|TRBV25-1|15
CASSGLYGSGNEQFF